A single sample is the source of the 18 T cell receptor beta chains below, sequenced in a study of blood T cell repertoires in COVID-19. Produced via immunoSEQ multiplex PCR; TCRdb's table is partial and in-frame only. The data hold about 160,000 clones, with around 82% observed a single time. Sequences were obtained from PBMCs or T cells enriched from blood (not recorded which). All receptors derive from a man aged 55-75 years who had recovered from COVID-19.

The rearrangement joins TRBV2 to TRBJ2-5; unclear D gene. Germline V CDR1 and CDR2: SNHLY, FYNNEI. CDR3 length: 14 amino acids. Trimming removed 4 bases at V and 1 base at J, with 10 bases between. The DNA of the CDR3 is TGTGCCAGCAGTGTGTCACAGTTCCAAGAGACCCAGTACTTC. It specifies CASSVSQFQETQYF.

The rearrangement joins TRBV15 to TRBJ1-3; weak D call: TRBD1 (5 bases). This CDR3 is 15 amino acids long. CDR1 and CDR2 (germline): LNHNV, YYDKDF (reference sequence). Trimming removed 5 bases from V and 3 bases from J, with 14 bases in between. The CDR3 bases are TGTGCCACCAGCCCGAAGCGGGGGGTTGGAAACACCATATATTTT. Its protein is CATSPKRGVGNTIYF. Complete variable domain (other parts from reference TRBV15 and TRBJ1-3): DAMVIQNPRYQVTQFGKPVTLSCSQTLNHNVMYWYQQKSSQAPKLLFHYYDKDFNNEADTPDNFQSRRPNTSFCFLDIRSPGLGDTAMYLCATSPKRGVGNTIYFGEGSWLTVV.

V gene TRBV7-8 combines with J gene TRBJ2-1, with no clear D. Per the germline V gene, CDR1 is SGHVS and CDR2 is FQNEAQ. This CDR3 has 13 residues. Trimming took 2 bases from V and 7 from J, leaving 9 bases between them. As DNA, the CDR3 is TGTGCCAGCAGCTTATTTTTGAGTAATGAGCAGTTCTTC. This encodes CASSLFLSNEQFF.

The V gene is TRBV6-4, the J gene TRBJ2-1; 12 bases line up with TRBD1. V was pared by 4 bases and J by 6 bases, with 4 bases of the junction left unmatched. CDR1 and CDR2 from the germline V gene are MRHNA and SNTAGT. The CDR3 covers 15 residues. The CDR3 bases are TGTGCCAGCAGTGGTGGGACAGGGGGCTTCAATGAGCAGTTCTTC. Amino acid sequence: CASSGGTGGFNEQFF.

The CDR3 reads CASSRLHTEAFF. The CDR3 DNA follows: TGTGCCAGCAGTCGACTACACACTGAAGCTTTCTTT. The rearrangement joins TRBV28 to TRBJ1-1; unclear D gene. There are 12 residues in the CDR3. Trimming shortened V by 5 bases and J by 3 bases, and 7 bases separated the two germline ends. The germline CDR1 and CDR2 sequences are MDHEN and SYDVKM.

This clone came up once. This rearrangement joins TRBV6-1 to TRBJ2-7; a weak D match, TRBD2 (5 bases). Germline-derived CDR1 and CDR2 are MNHNS and SASEGT. Trimming stripped 0 bases from V and 4 bases from J, with 10 bases between. The CDR3 sequence is 14 residues long. The CDR3 loop reads CASSEAGVWYEQYF. As DNA, the CDR3 is TGTGCCAGCAGTGAAGCGGGAGTTTGGTACGAGCAGTACTTC.

The chain is built from TRBV28 and TRBJ1-4; D gene ambiguous. This CDR3 is 12 amino acids long. V shed 6 bases and J shed 4 bases, with 6 bases lying between them. Germline CDR1 MDHEN, CDR2 SYDVKM. This CDR3 is CASRSSNEKLFF. As DNA, the CDR3 is TGTGCCAGCAGATCTAGTAATGAAAAACTGTTTTTT.

This clone was seen once. V usage is TRBV10-3 and J usage is TRBJ2-7, with TRBD1 as a possible D gene (5 bases). Germline lookup yields CDR1 ENHRY and CDR2 SYGVKD. The V gene lost 5 bases and the J gene lost 4 bases, with 12 bases spanning the gap. The CDR3 loop spans 13 amino acids. The CDR3 DNA sequence: TGTGCCATCAGTCGTGGGGCGGAGTACGAGCAGTACTTC. This gives the protein CAISRGAEYEQYF.

This clone has a handful of counts. The J gene is TRBJ2-7, the V gene TRBV9, with 10 bases aligning to TRBD1. The ends lost 3 bases at V and 6 bases at J; junction bases unmatched: 9. CDR1 is SGDLS, CDR2 YYNGEE, per germline. There are 15 residues in the CDR3. CDR3 sequence: CASSETGGAISEQYF. CDR3 sequence (DNA): TGTGCCAGCAGCGAGACAGGGGGCGCGATTTCCGAGCAGTACTTC.

The genes are TRBV19 and TRBJ2-1, with TRBD1 identical over 7 bases. CDR1 LNHDA and CDR2 SQIVND come from the germline V gene (reference sequence). V shed 8 bases and J 0 bases; nucleotides not matched to a gene: 7. The CDR3 consists of 15 residues. CDR3 sequence reads: CASSGGRSSYNEQFF. CDR3 DNA: TGTGCCAGTTCAGGGGGTCGAAGCTCCTACAATGAGCAGTTCTTC.

The chain links TRBV3-1 (or the pseudogene TRBV3-2) to TRBJ1-3, with D maybe TRBD1 (6 bases). The germline V gene encodes CDR1 LGHDT and CDR2 YNNKEL (reference sequence). The CDR3 consists of 17 residues. Trimming took off 4 bases at V and 0 bases at J, with 16 bases between the two ends. CDR3 protein: CASSLGSTGTSGNTIYF. In nucleotides, the CDR3 is TGTGCCAGCAGCCTAGGCTCGACAGGAACCTCTGGAAACACCATATATTTT.

The chain uses TRBV25-1 and TRBJ1-2; D not certain. Germline assignment: CDR1 MGHDK and CDR2 SYGVNS. The CDR3 totals 13 residues. Trimming cost V 4 bases and J 5 bases, with 11 bases left between them. The CDR3 loop reads CASSAVVPYGYTF. DNA for the CDR3: TGTGCCAGCAGTGCGGTCGTCCCTTATGGCTACACCTTC.

The chain combines TRBV19 with TRBJ2-5, with D uncertain. The germline V gene has CDR1 LNHDA and CDR2 SQIVND (reference sequence). The CDR3 totals 13 residues. Trimming took off 0 bases at V and 2 bases at J, with 4 bases between the two ends. The CDR3 is CASSIDLQETQYF. CDR3 DNA: TGTGCCAGTAGTATAGATCTGCAAGAGACCCAGTACTTC.

The rearrangement uses TRBV5-1 and TRBJ1-3, with a possible D match to TRBD1 (5 bases). Trimming cost V 2 bases and J 4 bases, with 19 bases left between them. This CDR3 has 17 amino acids. Per germline, CDR1 SGHRS and CDR2 YFSETQ. CDR3 DNA: TGCGCCAGCAGCTTAAACGCCCAGGGCACTAGCGGAAACACCATATATTTT. This sequence encodes CASSLNAQGTSGNTIYF.

The rearrangement links TRBV4-2 to TRBJ2-1, with D maybe TRBD1 (6 bases). CDR3 length: 14 amino acids. The V gene's germline CDR1 is LGHNA and CDR2 YNFKEQ. V was clipped by 1 base and J by 6 bases, with 10 bases between them. The CDR3 loop is CASSQGTQGNEQFF. The CDR3 DNA reads as TGTGCCAGCAGCCAAGGCACACAGGGCAATGAGCAGTTCTTC.

This chain connects TRBV18 to TRBJ2-2; 9 bases map to TRBD2. The CDR3 length is 14 residues. CDR1 is KGHSH, CDR2 LQKENI, per germline. V lost 6 bases to trimming and J lost 5 bases; unmatched junction nucleotides: 4. CDR3 nucleotide sequence: TGTGCCAGCTCGCCGACTAGCGGTACCGGGGAGCTGTTTTTT. Protein: CASSPTSGTGELFF.

The chain recombines TRBV4-1 with TRBJ2-3; 10 nucleotides agree with TRBD2. Losses at the gene ends were 1 base for V and 0 bases for J; bases not matched to a gene: 4. The CDR3 runs 17 residues. Germline CDR1 is MGHRA and CDR2 is YSYEKL. The CDR3 reads CASSQGTSGDSTDTQYF. CDR3 coding DNA: TGCGCCAGCAGCCAAGGGACTAGCGGAGATAGCACAGATACGCAGTATTTT.

The chain combines TRBV19 with TRBJ2-7; tentative D call: TRBD2 (5 bases). The CDR3 contains 16 residues. Trimming cost V 1 base and J 2 bases, with 15 bases left between them. CDR1 is LNHDA, CDR2 SQIVND, per germline (reference sequence). The CDR3 region has the DNA TGTGCCAGTAGTATAGGGGCGACGAGGGCCCCCTACGAGCAGTACTTC. Translating gives CASSIGATRAPYEQYF. The full variable domain, with the rest looked up from reference TRBV19 and TRBJ2-7, is DGGITQSPKYLFRKEGQNVTLSCEQNLNHDAMYWYRQDPGQGLRLIYYSQIVNDFQKGDIAEGYSVSREKKESFPLTVTSAQKNPTAFYLCASSIGATRAPYEQYFGPGTRLTVT.